This is a list of T cell receptor beta chains from one sample in a study of blood T cell repertoires in COVID-19. Produced via immunoSEQ multiplex PCR; TCRdb's table is partial and in-frame only. The repertoire holds 350,000 to 500,000 clones, with over 75% as singletons. Sequencing used PBMCs or T cells enriched from blood (not recorded which). These receptors all come from a woman younger than 35 who had been exposed to COVID-19. Each CDR3 is given with its conserved first and last residue.

>TRBJ1-2|TRBV24-1
CATSDLQGSGYTF
>TRBJ2-7|TRBV9
CASSVPVAYEQYF
>TRBJ2-5|TRBV5-8
CASSLFLAGQETQYF
>TRBJ2-7|TRBV19
CASSRQTGSSYEQYF
>TRBJ2-7|TRBV27
CASSSPRAGVGNEQYF
>TRBJ1-5|TRBV28
CASSLLGQPQHF
>TRBJ1-5|TRBV28
CASKIEGGKFQPQHF
>TRBJ2-5|TRBV6-1
CASSESRFQETQYF
>TRBJ2-1|TRBV9
CASSPQGTSGGYNEQFF
>TRBJ1-2|TRBV4-1
CASSQRLGETYGYTF
>TRBJ2-3|TRBV7-2
CASRPSGTDTQYF
>TRBJ2-2|TRBV10-3
CAISEGTGANTGELFF
>TRBJ1-1|TRBV7-9
CASSSSPEAFF
>TRBJ2-3|TRBV6-4
CASRAGPTTDTQYF
>TRBJ2-3|TRBV28
CASSPLSGFTDTQYF
>TRBJ2-1|TRBV15
CATSGPTDISYSYNEQFF
>TRBJ1-1|TRBV6-5
CASGDGMGGTEAFF
>TRBJ2-1|TRBV9
CASSATGGGGHEQFF
>TRBJ2-2|TRBV4-3
CASSPGQMNTGELFF
>TRBJ1-1|TRBV5-6
CASSLGGINTEAFF
>TRBJ2-5|TRBV4-1
CASSQVAGGYETQYF
>TRBJ2-5|TRBV28
CASRRRGQGNRETQYF
>TRBJ2-1|TRBV4-1
CASSQGPPTETAYNEQFF
>TRBJ1-1|TRBV25-1
CASSEFGHLTEAFF
>TRBJ2-3|TRBV11-1
CASSFRVPTTDTQYF
>TRBJ2-7|TRBV27
CASSFLQGSSYEQYF
>TRBJ1-5|TRBV6-4
CASSDSIGGNQPQHF
>TRBJ2-7|TRBV5-4
CASREGQGAYEQYF
>TRBJ2-7|TRBV27
CASSLAGGQNYEQYF